The 16 T cell receptor beta chains reported below all come from one sample, sequenced in a study of neoadjuvant anti-PD-1 for oral cavity cancer. Generated by immunoSEQ multiplex PCR, the TCRdb table keeps only in-frame clones and is missing some. The data show around 5,700 clones, with just under 60% seen just once and 7.5% to 9.5% held by the top ten. Here the sequenced sample was tumor tissue, taken before nivolumab (anti-PD-1) treatment. The receptors here all came from a person aged 35-79 years with oral cavity squamous cell carcinoma.

This clone occurred a few times. The chain links TRBV27 to TRBJ2-5, with D uncertain. Per germline, CDR1 MNHEY and CDR2 SMNVEV (reference sequence). Between the trimmed V and J ends, which lost 2 bases and 5 bases, there was a span of 9 bases. There are 13 residues in the CDR3. The CDR3, as DNA: TGTGCCAGCAGTTTAGGCCGAAGGGAGACCCAGTACTTC. Its protein is CASSLGRRETQYF.

The CDR3 nucleotides are TGTGCCTGGAAGCGCGCGAACACTGAAGCTTTCTTT. Residues: CAWKRANTEAFF. The chain is built from TRBV30 and TRBJ1-1; no definite D call. Trimming cost V 4 bases and J 1 base, with 7 bases left between them. Looked up from germline, CDR1 is GTSNPN and CDR2 is SVGIG (reference sequence). This CDR3 has 12 residues.

This sequence joins TRBV30 and TRBJ2-1; maybe TRBD1 (5 bases). Germline V gene lookup returns CDR1 GTSNPN and CDR2 SVGIG (reference sequence). The germline V and J ends were trimmed by 3 bases and 8 bases, with 17 bases remaining between them. This CDR3 is built from 14 residues. CDR3 in DNA: TGTGCCTGGAGAGAATTGGGAAGGGGCTATGAGCAGTTCTTC. Its protein is CAWRELGRGYEQFF.

This chain uses TRBV7-3 with TRBJ2-3, with a possible D match to TRBD1 (6 bases). The V and J ends lost 5 bases and 0 bases respectively, with 9 bases between them. CDR1 is SGHTA and CDR2 is FQGTGA in the germline V gene. The CDR3 runs 14 residues. In nucleotides, the CDR3 is TGTGCCAGCAGCCCAGGGGCTAGCACAGATACGCAGTATTTT. This translates into CASSPGASTDTQYF. The full variable domain, completed using reference TRBV7-3 and TRBJ2-3, is GAGVSQTPSNKVTEKGKYVELRCDPISGHTALYWYRQSLGQGPEFLIYFQGTGAADDSGLPNDRFFAVRPEGSVSTLKIQRTERGDSAVYLCASSPGASTDTQYFGPGTRLTVL.

This chain links TRBV19 with TRBJ2-1; D is undetermined. The V and J ends lost 9 bases and 10 bases respectively, with 19 bases between them. The CDR3 runs 13 residues. In germline, CDR1 is LNHDA, CDR2 SQIVND (reference sequence). The CDR3 here is CASGLAGWHEQFF. The CDR3 DNA follows: TGTGCCAGCGGATTGGCTGGGTGGCACGAGCAGTTCTTC.

The J gene is TRBJ1-2, the V gene TRBV7-9; D possibly corresponds to TRBD1 (6 bases). The CDR3 consists of 13 residues. Between the trimmed V and J ends, which lost 6 bases and 6 bases, there was a span of 14 bases. Germline CDR1 reads SEHNR; CDR2 reads FQNEAQ (reference sequence). The CDR3 region is CASSAQGSHGYTF. The DNA of the CDR3 is TGTGCCAGCAGTGCTCAGGGGTCACATGGCTACACCTTC.

V gene TRBV2 combines with J gene TRBJ2-1; tentatively, D is TRBD2 (6 bases). The CDR3 sequence is 14 residues long. The V end lost 6 bases, the J end lost 4 bases, and 13 bases lay between the germline ends. Germline CDR1 SNHLY, CDR2 FYNNEI. DNA of the CDR3: TGTGCCAGCAGGCAATTACTAGCTTACAATGAGCAGTTCTTC. Residues: CASRQLLAYNEQFF.

Remarks on this clone: The sample has other DNA sequences that encode this CDR3 too. J is TRBJ1-5 and V is TRBV29-1, with D uncertain. This CDR3 has 13 amino acids. Germline V CDR1 and CDR2: SQVTM, ANQGSEA. V lost 5 bases and J 0 bases, leaving 8 bases between the germline ends. The CDR3 region is CSVRENSNQPQHF. The CDR3 coding sequence is TGCAGCGTTAGGGAGAATAGCAATCAGCCCCAGCATTTT.

This clone was seen more than once but under ten times. The J gene is TRBJ2-2, the V gene TRBV18, with 8 bases identical to TRBD1. The CDR3 is made up of 16 amino acids. V dropped 3 bases and J dropped 6; count of bases not matched to a gene: 9. Germline lookup yields CDR1 KGHSH and CDR2 LQKENI. The CDR3 nucleotides read TGTGCCAGCTCACCTAAGGGGACAGGATGGTCCGGGGAGCTGTTTTTT. This encodes CASSPKGTGWSGELFF.

This clone has a single count. This chain joins TRBV19 and TRBJ1-3; D is uncertain. This CDR3 region has 14 residues. The V gene's germline CDR1 is LNHDA and CDR2 SQIVND (reference sequence). Trimming pared 5 bases from V and 1 base from J, leaving 9 bases between. CDR3: CASSLTKSGNTIYF. CDR3 nucleotides: TGTGCCAGTAGTTTGACAAAGTCTGGAAACACCATATATTTT.

The CDR3: CASSLGAEWGSSTDTQYF. In DNA, the CDR3 is TGTGCCAGCAGCTTAGGGGCTGAGTGGGGCTCTAGCACAGATACGCAGTATTTT. This sequence joins TRBV11-2 and TRBJ2-3; D might be TRBD1 (5 bases). The germline V and J ends were trimmed by 1 base and 0 bases, with 17 bases remaining between them. CDR1 and CDR2 (germline): SGHAT, FQNNGV. The CDR3 consists of 18 residues.

In its sample, this clone was seen a few times. The gene calls are TRBV4-1 and TRBJ1-4, with D unclear. This CDR3 comprises 15 residues. The germline V and J ends were trimmed by 7 bases and 1 base, with 13 bases remaining between them. The germline V gene has CDR1 MGHRA and CDR2 YSYEKL. The chain's CDR3 is CASTWIWGTNEKLFF. The CDR3 coding sequence is TGCGCCAGCACGTGGATTTGGGGAACTAATGAAAAACTGTTTTTT.

The chain employs TRBV6-1 and TRBJ2-7; D is uncertain. Germline lookup yields CDR1 MNHNS and CDR2 SASEGT. The CDR3 consists of 12 residues. With 0 bases removed from V and 0 bases from J, the gap between germline ends came to 0 bases. Here the CDR3 reads CASSEASYEQYF. CDR3 nucleotide sequence: TGTGCCAGCAGTGAAGCCTCCTACGAGCAGTACTTC.

The chain is built from TRBV2 and TRBJ2-7; a weak D match, TRBD1 (6 bases). The CDR3 consists of 15 residues. Trimming took off 7 bases at V and 1 base at J, with 17 bases between the two ends. The germline V gene has CDR1 SNHLY and CDR2 FYNNEI. The CDR3 DNA reads as TGTGCCAGCAATGCAGGGGCCCTCCCTTCCTACGAGCAGTACTTC. Translating gives CASNAGALPSYEQYF.

The CDR3 reads CASSKRTGAPYEQYF. As DNA, the CDR3 is TGTGCCAGCAGCAAAAGGACAGGAGCACCCTACGAGCAGTACTTC. The V gene is TRBV7-8, the J gene TRBJ2-7, with 7 bases identical to TRBD1. This CDR3 has 15 residues. In germline, CDR1 is SGHVS, CDR2 FQNEAQ. The J segment lost 2 bases and the V segment lost 5 bases, leaving 9 bases of the junction unmatched.

CDR3 loop: CASSYDSNYGYTF. The CDR3, as DNA: TGTGCCAGCAGCTATGACAGTAACTATGGCTACACCTTC. V usage is TRBV6-5 and J usage is TRBJ1-2; D may be TRBD1 (5 bases). Between the trimmed V and J ends, which lost 6 bases and 1 base, there was a span of 9 bases. Germline V CDR1 and CDR2: MNHEY, SVGAGI. CDR3 size: 13 residues.